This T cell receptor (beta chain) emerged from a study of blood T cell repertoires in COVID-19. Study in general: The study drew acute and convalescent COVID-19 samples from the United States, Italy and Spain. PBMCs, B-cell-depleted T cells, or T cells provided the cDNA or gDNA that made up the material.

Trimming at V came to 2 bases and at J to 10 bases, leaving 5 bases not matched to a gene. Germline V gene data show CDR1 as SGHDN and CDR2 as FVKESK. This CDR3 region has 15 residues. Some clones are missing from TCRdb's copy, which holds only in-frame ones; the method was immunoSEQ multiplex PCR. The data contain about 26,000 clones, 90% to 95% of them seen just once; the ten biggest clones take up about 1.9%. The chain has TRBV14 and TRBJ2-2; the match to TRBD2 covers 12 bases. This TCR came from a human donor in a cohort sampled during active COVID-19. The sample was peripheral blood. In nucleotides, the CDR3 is TGTGCCAGCAGCCAACTAGCGGGGGGGCTTGTGGAGCTGTTTTTT. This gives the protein CASSQLAGGLVELFF.